The subject of this entry is one T cell receptor (beta chain). Its antigen is not identified. The data were obtained in a study of blood T cells in healthy people across ages. Through a sample-barcoded 5' primer and a J-beta primer mix, a second PCR was run for roughly 6 to 11 cycles. Each CDR3 protein is one row after TCRdb ran MiXCR on the 5' RACE reads. This sample has about 1.7 million distinct CDR3 sequences, with approximately 30% found just once. Whole-study results and caveats: While age rose, TCR beta diversity per million T cells dropped in a roughly linear way.

V was clipped by 7 bases and J by 4 bases, with 16 bases between them. The CDR3 sequence is 14 residues long. Germline CDR1 and CDR2: SNHLY and FYNNEI. The sample taken for sequencing was blood. This TCR came from a woman under 40 in good health. J is TRBJ1-1 and V is TRBV2; D gene ambiguous. CDR3 coding DNA: TGTGCCAGCACCGAGGGAGGAGGAATCACTGAAGCTTTCTTT. Amino acids: CASTEGGGITEAFF. The full variable domain, with the rest looked up from reference TRBV2 and TRBJ1-1, is EPEVTQTPSHQVTQMGQEVILRCVPISNHLYFYWYRQILGQKVEFLVSFYNNEISEKSEIFDDQFSVERPDGSNFTLKIRSTKLEDSAMYFCASTEGGGITEAFFGQGTRLTVV.